This T cell receptor (beta chain) was identified during a study of cytomegalovirus exposure and HLA in healthy donors. Overall study results and limits: Associated with cytomegalovirus, according to the listing, were about 160 TCR beta chains. Rare sequences made up most TCRs, while some public TCRs were found in many donors.

The donors were part of the validation cohort of over a hundred subjects. That cohort was separate from the first cohort, which comprised fewer than 800 subjects. Comment on this clone: What it binds is not known.

The CDR3 runs to 11 residues. Germline CDR1 MNHEY, CDR2 SVGAGI. Trimming removed 7 bases at V and 6 bases at J, with 9 bases between. The repertoire was sequenced with immunoSEQ multiplex PCR; TCRdb's copy has only in-frame clones and lacks some. The sample carries over 250,000 clones, approximately 86% recorded once. The receptor comes from a woman aged 18-35 years in good health and CMV-seronegative. The rearrangement links TRBV6-5 to TRBJ1-1; D gene uncertain. Sequenced: PBMCs. The CDR3 sequence: CASTGEAEAFF. In DNA, the CDR3 is TGTGCCAGCACGGGTGAGGCTGAAGCTTTCTTT.